The rows below give T cell receptor beta chains drawn from one sample of a study of T cell responses to AZD1222 COVID-19 vaccine. Generated by immunoSEQ multiplex PCR, the TCRdb table keeps only in-frame clones and is missing some. Of roughly 150,000 clones listed, around 91% are singletons. The sequencing here drew on peripheral blood, taken 28 days after the second AZD1222 dose. The receptors here all came from an adult who received the AZD1222 COVID-19 vaccine. Both conserved end residues are part of each CDR3. D genes are given only for firm matches. Clone size is not always given. Where it is, it says once, few, many or a class for expanded clones.

-	TRBV3-1/TRBV3-2	16	TRBJ1-5	TRBD1	TGTGCCAGCAGCCCCGGGACAGGGGTTAGAGATCAGCCCCAGCATTTT	CASSPGTGVRDQPQHF
-	TRBV30	16	TRBJ2-2	TRBD1	TGTGCCTGGAGAACCGGGACAGGGGCCTCCACCGGGGAGCTGTTTTTT	CAWRTGTGASTGELFF
-	TRBV10-3	15	TRBJ2-7	TRBD1	TGTGCCACGGTCGGGCAGTCCCGGGACAGGAGCGAGCAGTACTTC	CATVGQSRDRSEQYF
-	TRBV19	14	TRBJ2-2	-	TGTGCCTCCCGGAGGGGGCCCGGGGCCGGGGAGCTGTTTTTT	CASRRGPGAGELFF
-	TRBV18	16	TRBJ1-6	TRBD1	TGTGCCAGCTCACCTTACGACAGGGCAAATAATTCACCCCTCCACTTT	CASSPYDRANNSPLHF
-	TRBV19	16	TRBJ1-5	-	TGTGCCAGTAGGATCGCGACGGACGGATTCAATCAGCCCCAGCATTTT	CASRIATDGFNQPQHF
once	TRBV3-1/TRBV3-2	17	TRBJ2-3	TRBD2	TGTGCCAGCAGCCCCCGGGGGCGGGAGGCTTGGACAGATACGCAGTATTTT	CASSPRGREAWTDTQYF
-	TRBV7-2	12	TRBJ2-5	-	TGTGCCAGCAGCCCATCCCGAGAGACCCAGTACTTC	CASSPSRETQYF
-	TRBV7-2	14	TRBJ2-1	-	TGTGCCAGCAGCCGTCCCGTCCAGGACAATGAGCAGTTCTTC	CASSRPVQDNEQFF
once	TRBV27	14	TRBJ2-7	TRBD1	TGTGCCAGCAGGACCGGGACAGGGTTAGGCGAGCAGTACTTC	CASRTGTGLGEQYF
-	TRBV7-9	15	TRBJ1-4	-	TGTGCCAGCAGCTTCGTGTCAGCAACTAATGAAAAACTGTTTTTT	CASSFVSATNEKLFF